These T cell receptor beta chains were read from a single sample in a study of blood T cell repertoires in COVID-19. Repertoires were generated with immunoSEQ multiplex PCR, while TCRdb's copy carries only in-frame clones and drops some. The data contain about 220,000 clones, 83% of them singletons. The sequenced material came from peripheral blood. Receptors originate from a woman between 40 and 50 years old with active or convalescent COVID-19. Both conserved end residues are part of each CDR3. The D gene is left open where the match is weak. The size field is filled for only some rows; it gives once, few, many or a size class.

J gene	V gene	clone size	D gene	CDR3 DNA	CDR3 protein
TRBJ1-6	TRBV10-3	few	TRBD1	TGTGCCATCAGTGCAGGGACAGGGGATTCACCCCTCCACTTT	CAISAGTGDSPLHF
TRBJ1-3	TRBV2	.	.	TGTGCCAGCAGTGAATGGTTCGACACCCTCGAGGGAAACACCATATATTTT	CASSEWFDTLEGNTIYF
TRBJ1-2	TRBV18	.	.	TGTGCCAGCTCACCAACAGCGAGGGCTAACTATGGCTACACCTTC	CASSPTARANYGYTF
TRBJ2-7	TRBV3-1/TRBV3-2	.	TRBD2	TGTGCCAGCAGCCAAGGGGGGGGATCCTACGAGCAGTACTTC	CASSQGGGSYEQYF
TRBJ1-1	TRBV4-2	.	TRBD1	TGTGCCAGCAGCCAAGATCGGGACAGCCCTGAAGCTTTCTTT	CASSQDRDSPEAFF
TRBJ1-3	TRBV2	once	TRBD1	TGTGCCAGCCGACGACAGGGGTTCTCTGGAAACACCATATATTTT	CASRRQGFSGNTIYF
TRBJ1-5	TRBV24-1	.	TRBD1	TGTGCCACCAGTGATTCCCCGGGGGTTGGTGGCAGGGGGCTCAATCAGCCCCAGCATTTT	CATSDSPGVGGRGLNQPQHF
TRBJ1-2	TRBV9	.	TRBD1	TGTGCCAGCAGCGCCAATCCCGGCACAGGGGGCTCTGGCTACACCTTC	CASSANPGTGGSGYTF
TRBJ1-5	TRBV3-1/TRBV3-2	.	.	TGTGCCAGCAGCCAAGGGGCGGGGCACAATCAGCCCCAGCATTTT	CASSQGAGHNQPQHF
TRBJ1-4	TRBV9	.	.	TGTGCCAGCGCTCGGACAGTCGCAACTAATGAAAAACTGTTTTTT	CASARTVATNEKLFF
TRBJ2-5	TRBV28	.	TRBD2	TGTGCCAGCAGCTGGCCGGGAGGGCGCCAAGAGACCCAGTACTTC	CASSWPGGRQETQYF
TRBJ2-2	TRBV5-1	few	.	TGCGCCAGCAGCTTTGAACTACCGAACACCGGGGAGCTGTTTTTT	CASSFELPNTGELFF
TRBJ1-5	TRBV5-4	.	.	TGTGCCAGCAGCTTGGGAGGTGGGGCCAATCAGCCCCAGCATTTT	CASSLGGGANQPQHF
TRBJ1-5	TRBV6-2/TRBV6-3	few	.	TGTGCCAGCAGCTCCCGACAGAGCTATCAGCCCCAGCATTTT	CASSSRQSYQPQHF
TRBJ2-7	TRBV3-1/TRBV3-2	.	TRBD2	TGTGCCAGCAGCCGTTTGTTGGCGGGAGGACCCTACGAGCAGTACTTC	CASSRLLAGGPYEQYF
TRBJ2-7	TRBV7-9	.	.	TGTGCCAGCAGCCCACCCGGACAGAGCTTCACCTACGAGCAGTACTTC	CASSPPGQSFTYEQYF
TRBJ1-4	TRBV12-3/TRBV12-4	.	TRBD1	TGTGCCAGCAGCGGGACAGGGCTACTGTTTTTT	CASSGTGLLFF
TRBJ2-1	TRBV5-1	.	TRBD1	TGCGCCAGCAGCTTCCTTTTCGACAGGGAATGGAACAATGAGCAGTTCTTC	CASSFLFDREWNNEQFF
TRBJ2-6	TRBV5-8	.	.	TGTGCCAGCAGCTTGGGGCAGGGTCGGTCTGGGGCCAACGTCCTGACTTTC	CASSLGQGRSGANVLTF
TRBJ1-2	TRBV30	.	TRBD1	TGTGCCTGGTACAGGGGGATCGACTATGGCTACACCTTC	CAWYRGIDYGYTF
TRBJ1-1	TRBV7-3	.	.	TGTGCCAGCAGCGCGTCATTGGAGGGTGAAGCTTTCTTT	CASSASLEGEAFF
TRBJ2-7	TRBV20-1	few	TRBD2	TGCAGTGCTAGTCCAGGACTAGCGGGATTTTACGAGCAGTACTTC	CSASPGLAGFYEQYF
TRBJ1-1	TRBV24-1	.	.	TGTGCCACCAGTGTGGGCGGGGCGCATAACACTGAAGCTTTCTTT	CATSVGGAHNTEAFF
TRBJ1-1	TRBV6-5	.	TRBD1	TGTGCCAGCAGCACGGACGACAGGGGAGGGACTGAAGCTTTCTTT	CASSTDDRGGTEAFF
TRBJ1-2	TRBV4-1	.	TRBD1	TGCGCCAGCAGCCAATCGCCGACAGGGAGCGATGGTGGCTACACCTTC	CASSQSPTGSDGGYTF
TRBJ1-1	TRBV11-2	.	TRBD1	TGTGCCAGCAGCTCCCCCGGACAGGGGGCGGATGAAGCTTTCTTT	CASSSPGQGADEAFF
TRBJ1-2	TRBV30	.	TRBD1	TGTGCCTGGACCCTGGGACAGGGGGCGAATGGCTACACCTTC	CAWTLGQGANGYTF
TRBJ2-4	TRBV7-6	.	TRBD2	TGTGCCAGCAGCCCAGCATTCCTAGCGGGAGCAGGGGCCAAAAACATTCAGTACTTC	CASSPAFLAGAGAKNIQYF
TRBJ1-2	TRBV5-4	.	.	TGTGCCAGCAAGGATAGGACAGCCGAGGCCTACACCTTC	CASKDRTAEAYTF
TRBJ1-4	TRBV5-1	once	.	TGCGCCAGCAGCCCAGGCGTTATCCCCGCAACTAATGAAAAACTGTTTTTT	CASSPGVIPATNEKLFF
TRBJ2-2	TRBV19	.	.	TGTGCCAGTAGTATTCGCGGCAGGGGTATCACCGGGGAGCTGTTTTTT	CASSIRGRGITGELFF
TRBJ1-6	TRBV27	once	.	TGTGCCAGCAGTCCCCGATTGACAGAAGGGCCCTATTCACCCCTCCACTTT	CASSPRLTEGPYSPLHF
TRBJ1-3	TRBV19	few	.	TGTGCCAGTAGTATAGCTCGACTTTCAGACTCTGGAAACACCATATATTTT	CASSIARLSDSGNTIYF
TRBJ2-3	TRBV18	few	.	TGTGCCAGCTCACGCCTCGGACAGGAGGGCGCTCTAGGGACAGATACGCAGTATTTT	CASSRLGQEGALGTDTQYF
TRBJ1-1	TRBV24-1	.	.	TGTGCCACCAGTGATTCGGGTCCGGGGGGCACTGAAGCTTTCTTT	CATSDSGPGGTEAFF
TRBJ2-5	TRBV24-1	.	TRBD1	TGTGCCACCAGTGATTGGAGCGGGACAGGGGGCTCCGGCAGCCAAGAGACCCAGTACTTC	CATSDWSGTGGSGSQETQYF
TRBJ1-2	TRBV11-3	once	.	TGTGCCAGCAGCCACGGTGCGGGGGCGGATGGCTACACCTTC	CASSHGAGADGYTF
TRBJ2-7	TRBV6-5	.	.	TGTGCCAGCAGAAGAGGGATTTTGGCCTACGAGCAGTACTTC	CASRRGILAYEQYF
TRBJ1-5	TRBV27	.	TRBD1	TGTGCCAGCAGCCCTATGAGGGGGAGACAGGGGTTGACTCAGCCCCAGCATTTT	CASSPMRGRQGLTQPQHF
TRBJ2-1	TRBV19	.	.	TGTGCCAGTAGTATTGGAACGGGAACATTATACAATGAGCAGTTCTTC	CASSIGTGTLYNEQFF
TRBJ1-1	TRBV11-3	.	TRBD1	TGTGCCAGCAGCAGTAGGGACAGCAGCACTGAAGCTTTCTTT	CASSSRDSSTEAFF
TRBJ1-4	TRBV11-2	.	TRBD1	TGTGCCAGCAGCTTAGACCTGACAGGGTCTAATGAAAAACTGTTTTTT	CASSLDLTGSNEKLFF
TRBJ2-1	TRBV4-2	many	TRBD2	TGTGCCAGCAGCCCCCTAATTGCGGGGGGCTCCTACAATGAGCAGTTCTTC	CASSPLIAGGSYNEQFF